Shown below are 14 T cell receptor beta chains from a single sample sequenced in a study of T cells after yellow fever vaccination. TCRdb re-analysed the 5' RACE reads in MiXCR, keeping a single row per CDR3 protein. The sample shows some 250,000 distinct CDR3 sequences, roughly 3.5% of them seen only once. Sequenced material: PBMCs, taken 15 days after the yellow fever booster vaccination. These receptors came from a man between 18 and 29 years old who received the YFV17D yellow fever vaccine.

This clonotype appeared many times. The chain uses TRBV6-2 or TRBV6-3 and TRBJ2-3, with 8 bases matching TRBD2. The CDR3 spans 17 residues. In germline, CDR1 is MNHEY, CDR2 SVGEGT. Unmatched junction bases numbered 12, after V lost 5 bases and J lost 2 bases. CDR3 in amino acids: CASSPNWRGAHTDTQYF. The CDR3 DNA reads TGTGCCAGCAGTCCAAACTGGCGGGGGGCCCACACAGATACGCAGTATTTT.

This clonotype has ten or more counts. CDR3 sequence reads: CASSPRGLSLETQYF. In nucleotides, the CDR3 is TGCGCCAGCAGCCCTCGAGGCCTGTCCCTAGAGACCCAGTACTTC. V gene TRBV4-1 combines with J gene TRBJ2-5; D not resolved. Deletions cut 4 bases from V and 4 bases from J, with 16 bases between. The CDR3 length is 15 residues. Germline V gene sequence: CDR1 MGHRA, CDR2 YSYEKL.

J is TRBJ1-3 and V is TRBV30; D call uncertain. The ends were cut back, 2 bases at V and 2 bases at J, with 16 bases in the middle. Germline CDR1 and CDR2: GTSNPN and SVGIG (reference sequence). There are 16 residues in the CDR3. CDR3 coding DNA: TGTGCCTGGAGTACTATTGGGTTCGGTGCTGGAAACACCATATATTTT. Encoded protein: CAWSTIGFGAGNTIYF.

This clonotype came up many times. The rearrangement uses TRBV7-9 and TRBJ2-7; 10 bases map to TRBD1. Germline trimming cut 3 bases from V and 6 bases from J; bases unmatched to any gene: 11. The CDR3 has 16 amino acids. Germline V gene sequence: CDR1 SEHNR, CDR2 FQNEAQ (reference sequence). The CDR3 region is CASSFLRRDRGSEQYF. CDR3 nucleotide sequence: TGTGCCAGCAGCTTCCTACGCCGGGACAGGGGTAGCGAGCAGTACTTC. Complete variable domain (other parts from reference TRBV7-9 and TRBJ2-7): DTGVSQNPRHKITKRGQNVTFRCDPISEHNRLYWYRQTLGQGPEFLTYFQNEAQLEKSRLLSDRFSAERPKGSFSTLEIQRTEQGDSAMYLCASSFLRRDRGSEQYFGPGTRLTVT.

The table lists this clonotype with many counts. V is TRBV5-1 and J is TRBJ1-1, with TRBD1 identical over 8 bases. CDR1 is SGHRS, CDR2 YFSETQ, per germline. This CDR3 is built from 13 residues. V shed 4 bases, J shed 4 bases, and the junction held 3 bases outside the gene matches. In DNA form, the CDR3 reads TGCGCCAGCAGCACCGGACAGGGCACTGAAGCTTTCTTT. It codes for CASSTGQGTEAFF.

This clonotype was seen repeatedly, ten times or more. The chain couples TRBV25-1 to TRBJ1-2, with no clear D. The V end lost 5 bases, the J end lost 7 bases, and 17 bases lay between the germline ends. Looked up from germline, CDR1 is MGHDK and CDR2 is SYGVNS. This CDR3 is 14 amino acids long. The CDR3 protein is CASSFPGRDTGYTF. The CDR3 nucleotides read TGTGCCAGCAGTTTCCCCGGTAGGGATACTGGCTACACCTTC.

In this sample, this clonotype turned up a few times. The V and J genes are TRBV12-3 or TRBV12-4 and TRBJ1-3; D gene uncertain. Trimming stripped 6 bases from V and 3 bases from J, with 15 bases between. The CDR3 has 15 residues. The CDR3 region has the DNA TGTGCCAGCAGACCGCCTCGAGGGCTTGGAAACACCATATATTTT. This translates into CASRPPRGLGNTIYF.

This clonotype was found many times. The V and J genes are TRBV11-2 and TRBJ2-2; D is perhaps TRBD1 or TRBD2 (5 bases each). CDR1 is SGHAT, CDR2 FQNNGV, per germline. V was trimmed by 4 bases and J by 5 bases, leaving 17 bases between them. The CDR3 is made up of 16 amino acids. The CDR3 DNA follows: TGTGCCAGCAGCTCCTTGGGGGTTGATACTACCGGGGAGCTGTTTTTT. Encoded protein: CASSSLGVDTTGELFF.

This clonotype came up many times. V usage is TRBV4-1 and J usage is TRBJ2-7; 7 bases match TRBD2. Germline V CDR1 and CDR2: MGHRA, YSYEKL. The ends lost 1 base at V and 0 bases at J; junction bases unmatched: 6. The CDR3 length is 16 residues. The CDR3: CASSQVPRGSSYEQYF. The DNA of the CDR3 is TGCGCCAGCAGCCAAGTTCCGCGGGGGAGCTCCTACGAGCAGTACTTC.

This clonotype showed up just a few times. The chain carries TRBV5-6 and TRBJ1-1; D possibly corresponds to TRBD1 (5 bases). The V end lost 3 bases, the J end lost 5 bases, and 17 bases lay between the germline ends. This CDR3 has 15 amino acids. Germline assignment: CDR1 SGHDT and CDR2 YYEEEE. CDR3 in amino acids: CASSSKAWGGTEAFF. The DNA of the CDR3 is TGTGCCAGCAGCTCGAAGGCATGGGGGGGGACTGAAGCTTTCTTT.

The rearrangement joins TRBV20-1 to TRBJ2-5, with 9 bases aligning to TRBD2. V shed 2 bases and J 5 bases; nucleotides not matched to a gene: 3. CDR1 and CDR2 (germline): DFQATT, SNEGSKA (reference sequence). This CDR3 has 13 residues. CDR3 bases: TGCAGTGCTAGATCGCTAGCGGGGGAGACCCAGTACTTC. Protein: CSARSLAGETQYF.

The sample holds many counts of this clonotype. The CDR3 DNA follows: TGCGCCAGCAGCAGGACAGAATCCGGGGAGCTGTTTTTT. Translating gives CASSRTESGELFF. The rearrangement uses TRBV5-1 and TRBJ2-2, with a weak D call TRBD1 (6 bases). V dropped 4 bases and J dropped 6 bases, with 10 bases sitting between them. There are 13 residues in the CDR3. Looked up from germline, CDR1 is SGHRS and CDR2 is YFSETQ.

The CDR3 region is CASSFGQGARETQYF. The CDR3 DNA sequence: TGTGCCAGCAGCTTCGGGCAGGGGGCGAGGGAGACCCAGTACTTC. The chain joins TRBV5-5 to TRBJ2-5; 8 bases fit TRBD1. J gave up 5 bases and V 2 bases, and 8 bases lay outside the gene matches. CDR1 and CDR2 from the germline V gene are SGHKS and YYEKEE (reference sequence). CDR3 length: 15 amino acids.

The chain has TRBV7-2 and TRBJ2-3; D is undetermined. The length of the CDR3 is 15 residues. Germline CDR1 and CDR2: SGHTA and FQGNSA. The V end was cut by 2 bases, the J end by 3 bases, with 12 bases between. This CDR3 is CASSLSPLGTDTQYF. The CDR3 bases are TGTGCCAGCAGCTTATCCCCCCTAGGGACAGATACGCAGTATTTT. The entire variable domain, with the rest obtained from reference TRBV7-2 and TRBJ2-3, is as follows: GAGVSQSPSNKVTEKGKDVELRCDPISGHTALYWYRQSLGQGLEFLIYFQGNSAPDKSGLPSDRFSAERTGGSVSTLTIQRTQQEDSAVYLCASSLSPLGTDTQYFGPGTRLTVL.